This is a list of T cell receptor beta chains from one sample in a study of blood T cell repertoires in COVID-19. Assay used: immunoSEQ multiplex PCR; TCRdb lists only in-frame clones, some missing. The sample gives 85,000 to 110,000 clones, approximately 89% of which show up once; approximately 17% is in the top ten. The source material was peripheral blood. These receptor sequences come from a woman older than 75 in a cohort sampled during active COVID-19. Each CDR3 is given without its conserved first and last residue. The D gene is left open where the match is weak.

d_gene: TRBD1; j_gene: TRBJ2-1; v_gene: TRBV2; CDR3aa: ASSAGQGSYNEQF
d_gene: TRBD1; j_gene: TRBJ1-6; v_gene: TRBV7-2; CDR3aa: ASRYPGQGP
d_gene: TRBD2; j_gene: TRBJ2-1; v_gene: TRBV19; CDR3aa: ASSIITGGGYNEQF
d_gene: -; j_gene: TRBJ1-3; v_gene: TRBV5-6; CDR3aa: ASSFAGANSGNTIY
d_gene: TRBD1; j_gene: TRBJ2-4; v_gene: TRBV4-2; CDR3aa: ASSQGQVGNIQY
d_gene: -; j_gene: TRBJ2-1; v_gene: TRBV7-2; CDR3aa: ASRIAGSSYNEQF
d_gene: -; j_gene: TRBJ1-1; v_gene: TRBV9; CDR3aa: ASSVGGGARGNTEAF
d_gene: -; j_gene: TRBJ2-7; v_gene: TRBV6-5; CDR3aa: ASSLGQPYEQY
d_gene: -; j_gene: TRBJ1-5; v_gene: TRBV4-2; CDR3aa: ASSPRHQGLDQPQH
d_gene: -; j_gene: TRBJ1-3; v_gene: TRBV11-1; CDR3aa: ASSRGTLSGNTIY
d_gene: -; j_gene: TRBJ2-7; v_gene: TRBV27; CDR3aa: ASSSSRGRDEQY
d_gene: TRBD2; j_gene: TRBJ2-7; v_gene: TRBV5-1; CDR3aa: ASSAGLAGGSYEQY
d_gene: -; j_gene: TRBJ2-2; v_gene: TRBV5-1; CDR3aa: ASTSGHTNTGELF
d_gene: -; j_gene: TRBJ2-7; v_gene: TRBV2; CDR3aa: ASSLSSRSSYEQY
d_gene: TRBD1; j_gene: TRBJ1-1; v_gene: TRBV5-4; CDR3aa: ASSLAGTANTEAF
d_gene: TRBD1; j_gene: TRBJ1-5; v_gene: TRBV3-1/TRBV3-2; CDR3aa: ASSQAGTGYGQPQH
d_gene: -; j_gene: TRBJ2-5; v_gene: TRBV7-8; CDR3aa: ASSLAGGFQETQY
d_gene: TRBD1; j_gene: TRBJ1-4; v_gene: TRBV4-2; CDR3aa: ASSPPGQGFQKLF
d_gene: -; j_gene: TRBJ2-5; v_gene: TRBV19; CDR3aa: ASSIVSPLSQETQY
d_gene: -; j_gene: TRBJ1-1; v_gene: TRBV3-1/TRBV3-2; CDR3aa: ASRSGVKNTEAF
d_gene: -; j_gene: TRBJ1-2; v_gene: TRBV4-1; CDR3aa: ASSRQVREVPYGYT
d_gene: -; j_gene: TRBJ1-2; v_gene: TRBV11-2; CDR3aa: ASSLGLYGYT
d_gene: -; j_gene: TRBJ1-1; v_gene: TRBV30; CDR3aa: AWSVTRNTEAF
d_gene: TRBD1; j_gene: TRBJ2-7; v_gene: TRBV11-3; CDR3aa: ASSLGQGDEQY
d_gene: -; j_gene: TRBJ1-2; v_gene: TRBV11-2; CDR3aa: ASSLEGGVSGYT
d_gene: TRBD2; j_gene: TRBJ2-1; v_gene: TRBV5-1; CDR3aa: ASSRTSGAVGNEQF
d_gene: -; j_gene: TRBJ1-2; v_gene: TRBV19; CDR3aa: ASSIDGQGYGYT
d_gene: -; j_gene: TRBJ2-2; v_gene: TRBV5-1; CDR3aa: ASSLDPTGGGGDGELF
d_gene: -; j_gene: TRBJ2-1; v_gene: TRBV24-1; CDR3aa: ATSGGGLYNEQF
d_gene: -; j_gene: TRBJ2-5; v_gene: TRBV6-2/TRBV6-3; CDR3aa: ASSLQETQY
d_gene: -; j_gene: TRBJ1-1; v_gene: TRBV29-1; CDR3aa: SVAGMDEAF
d_gene: TRBD2; j_gene: TRBJ2-5; v_gene: TRBV7-9; CDR3aa: ASTRTSGGGRETQY
d_gene: -; j_gene: TRBJ1-5; v_gene: TRBV6-6; CDR3aa: ASSYGSGSNQPQH
d_gene: -; j_gene: TRBJ1-1; v_gene: TRBV6-5; CDR3aa: ASSLPGHTNTEAF
d_gene: -; j_gene: TRBJ1-2; v_gene: TRBV30; CDR3aa: ALTCRGGSGYT
d_gene: -; j_gene: TRBJ1-5; v_gene: TRBV27; CDR3aa: ASTPNQPQH
d_gene: -; j_gene: TRBJ2-3; v_gene: TRBV11-1; CDR3aa: ASSPQRQYTQY
d_gene: TRBD2; j_gene: TRBJ2-1; v_gene: TRBV3-1/TRBV3-2; CDR3aa: ASSQGGTRNEQF
d_gene: TRBD1; j_gene: TRBJ2-6; v_gene: TRBV6-4; CDR3aa: ASMDRVSSGANVLT
d_gene: TRBD1; j_gene: TRBJ2-1; v_gene: TRBV18; CDR3aa: ASSSIPGQGGDEQF
d_gene: -; j_gene: TRBJ1-5; v_gene: TRBV6-6; CDR3aa: ASRTRQIIQPQH
d_gene: -; j_gene: TRBJ2-5; v_gene: TRBV11-3; CDR3aa: ASSRQGRGETQY
d_gene: TRBD2; j_gene: TRBJ2-3; v_gene: TRBV7-9; CDR3aa: ASSLAGGGATDTQY
d_gene: TRBD1; j_gene: TRBJ1-2; v_gene: TRBV3-1/TRBV3-2; CDR3aa: ASRPDRAGGYT
d_gene: -; j_gene: TRBJ1-1; v_gene: TRBV7-9; CDR3aa: ASSTPGGQVQGEAF
d_gene: TRBD2; j_gene: TRBJ2-1; v_gene: TRBV7-9; CDR3aa: ASSRLAGEQF
d_gene: -; j_gene: TRBJ2-7; v_gene: TRBV27; CDR3aa: ASSLSPAGTVRTYEQY
d_gene: -; j_gene: TRBJ2-7; v_gene: TRBV10-3; CDR3aa: ATLRTFTYEQY
d_gene: -; j_gene: TRBJ1-5; v_gene: TRBV6-1; CDR3aa: ASSDRDQPQH
d_gene: TRBD1; j_gene: TRBJ1-1; v_gene: TRBV19; CDR3aa: ASTDRQGRITEAF
d_gene: -; j_gene: TRBJ2-7; v_gene: TRBV5-1; CDR3aa: ASTGDTYEQY
d_gene: -; j_gene: TRBJ1-5; v_gene: TRBV10-1; CDR3aa: ASSEVTEGNQPQH